This note documents a single TCR beta chain sequence. Its binding antigen is unknown. Because the receptor is murine, the gene names and germline sequences shown are mouse ones. The sequenced fragment ends 1 residue before the CDR3 boundary, so the rest is inferred from the germline J gene. The germline V gene (reference sequence) sets CDR1 to KGHPV and CDR2 to FQNQEV. Trimming removed 2 bases from V and 1 base from J, leaving 7 bases between the germline ends. The CDR3 goes from the cysteine to the phenylalanine over 14 residues. Shown are 39 bases from within the CDR3, in frame from base 1. This specimen comes from a study of tissue T cells after allogeneic stem cell transplantation (dated by TCRdb to the early 2020s). For context, the study as a whole: The study profiled TCR beta repertoires across many tissues from research autopsies of patients with and without GVHD, plus mouse models of GVHD. On the human side, the study was prospective and observational, with no blinding or randomization. Findings and caveats that apply to the study as a whole: Not many T cell clones showed up in more than one patient, yet clustering based on motifs uncovered repertoire signatures that were shared across patients in a tissue-specific way. Within patients, how anatomically similar the tissues were was a key factor in shaping TCR repertoire composition, regardless of disease or transplant status. The patient cohort was small and varied clinically, and sampling depth was recognized as a limitation. The study did not establish which tissue TCRs were alloreactive or antigen-specific, and some clones may have been host cells that persisted. Blood and spleen T cells captured only a limited portion of the TCR repertoire detected in tissues, in both patients and mice.

What this sample's time point label stands for: mouse harvest day 7 after allogeneic transplant. Mouse grafts combined 10^7 T-cell-depleted bone marrow cells with 10^6 splenic CD5+ T cells, given via tail vein injection. To model GVHD in mice, a major MHC-mismatch B6 (H2b) into BALB/c (H2d) model was used, and tissues were profiled at day 7 or 14. On day 7 or 14 post-transplant, mouse tissues and retro-orbital blood were harvested with separate sterile tools for each animal, and livers were flushed before harvest. Before genomic DNA was isolated with the DNeasy Blood & Tissue Kit, mouse tissues were minced with razor blades in buffered saline. Libraries were constructed by the immunoSEQ multiplex PCR assay. Adaptive Biotechnologies performed the TCRbeta CDR3 sequencing at survey depth and reported CDR3 sequences, V/J genes, productive frequency and template counts. Amplification of TCR beta CDR3 regions was performed from genomic DNA rather than from RNA. Turning to the authors' computational methods: Jensen-Shannon divergence was used to quantify pairwise repertoire overlap between tissues, with a value of 1 meaning complete divergence and a value of 0 meaning identical repertoires. Tissues were clustered by single-linkage agglomerative hierarchical clustering of pairwise JSD values and displayed as dendrograms. All patient samples were analyzed with GLIPH2 using simulation_depth 1000, kmer_min_depth 3 and cdr3_length_cutoff 8, and only groups containing more than two unique CDR3s were kept. A standardized tissue-overlap score was generated by extrapolating Jaccard GLIPH-group overlap across patients to a standard repertoire size of 1000 clones. Linear mixed-effect models, with tissue as a fixed effect and individual as a random effect, were used to test how diversity related to clinical or experimental variables. The clones in this table, taken by TCRdb from immuneACCESS, are in-frame only. Not every clone is retained; where verified, under half of the shortfall comes from an unresolved V gene, and the cause of the rest is unknown. The DNA was the basis for D and trimming; V, J and clone size are from that table. This sample comprises approximately 7,000 clones, approximately 52% of them detected only once. Together, the top ten hold 4% to 5.5% of the sample.

This TCR was recovered from a female BALB/c mouse given C57BL/6 T cells with graft-versus-host disease after an allogeneic hematopoietic cell transplant. The chain couples TRBV26 to TRBJ2-4; perhaps TRBD2 is the D gene, with 5 bases matching. The sequenced sample was gut tissue. CDR3 DNA (partial): TGTGCCAGCAGTCTGGGACTCCGTCAAAACACCTTGTAC. It is translated as CASSLGLRQNTLY. The entire CDR3 protein is CASSLGLRQNTLYF.